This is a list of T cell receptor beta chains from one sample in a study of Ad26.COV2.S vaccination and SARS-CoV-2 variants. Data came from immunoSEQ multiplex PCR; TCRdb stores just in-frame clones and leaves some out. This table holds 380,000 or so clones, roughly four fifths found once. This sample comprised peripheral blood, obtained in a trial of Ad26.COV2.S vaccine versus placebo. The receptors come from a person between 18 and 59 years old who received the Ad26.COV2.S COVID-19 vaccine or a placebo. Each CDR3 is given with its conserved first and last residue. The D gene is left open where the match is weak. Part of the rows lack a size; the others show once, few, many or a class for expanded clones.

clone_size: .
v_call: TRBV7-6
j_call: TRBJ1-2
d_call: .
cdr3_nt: TGTGCCAGCAGCGGGGGACAAGGGCAGGGCTTGGTAGGCGGCTACACCTTC
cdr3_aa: CASSGGQGQGLVGGYTF

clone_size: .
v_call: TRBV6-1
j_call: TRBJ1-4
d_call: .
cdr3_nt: TGTGCCAGCAGTGAGGGGGGTTCTAATGAAAAACTGTTTTTT
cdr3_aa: CASSEGGSNEKLFF

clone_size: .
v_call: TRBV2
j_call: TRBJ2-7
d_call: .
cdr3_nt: TGTGCCAGCAGAGCAACAGGGCTTTGGCAGTACTTC
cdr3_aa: CASRATGLWQYF

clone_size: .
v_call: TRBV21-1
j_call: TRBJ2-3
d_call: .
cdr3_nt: TGTGCCTGGCCGGGACTAGCGGGGGAAAGCACAGATACGCAGTATTTT
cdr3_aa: CAWPGLAGESTDTQYF

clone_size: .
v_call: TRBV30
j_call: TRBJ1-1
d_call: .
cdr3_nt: TGTGCCTGGAGTGTAAGTAGGTTTGAAGCTTTCTTT
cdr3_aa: CAWSVSRFEAFF

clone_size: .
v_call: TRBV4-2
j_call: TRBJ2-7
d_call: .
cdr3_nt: TGTGCCAGCCGGGACGTCGCCTACGAGCAGTACTTC
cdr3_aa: CASRDVAYEQYF

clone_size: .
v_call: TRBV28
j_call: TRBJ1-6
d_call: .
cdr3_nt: TGTGCCAGCAGTTTAGGGGGGTCTCCTTCACCCCTCCACTTT
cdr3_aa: CASSLGGSPSPLHF

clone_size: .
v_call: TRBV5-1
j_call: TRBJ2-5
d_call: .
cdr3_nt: TGCGCCAGCAGCTACGGAGCCCAAGAGACCCAGTACTTC
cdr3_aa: CASSYGAQETQYF

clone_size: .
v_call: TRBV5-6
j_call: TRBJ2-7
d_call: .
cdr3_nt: TGTGCCAGCAGCTTAGGGGCTTCCAGCTCCTACGAGCAGTACTTC
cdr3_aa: CASSLGASSSYEQYF

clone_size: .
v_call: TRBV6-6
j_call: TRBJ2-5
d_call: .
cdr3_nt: TGTGCCACAGGAGAGACCCAGTACTTC
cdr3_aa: CATGETQYF

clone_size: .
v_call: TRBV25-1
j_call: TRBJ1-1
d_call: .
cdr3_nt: TGTGCCAGCAGTGAAGAGGCAGGGGAAGCTTTCTTT
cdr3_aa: CASSEEAGEAFF

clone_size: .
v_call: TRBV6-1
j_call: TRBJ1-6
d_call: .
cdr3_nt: TGTGCCAGCAGTGAAGAGGGGGGAGATAATTCACCCCTCCACTTT
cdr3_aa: CASSEEGGDNSPLHF

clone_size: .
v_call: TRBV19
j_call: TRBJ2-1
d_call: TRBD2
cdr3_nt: TGTGCCAGTAGTCCGGGACTAGCGGGGAATTACGAGCAGTTCTTC
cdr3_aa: CASSPGLAGNYEQFF

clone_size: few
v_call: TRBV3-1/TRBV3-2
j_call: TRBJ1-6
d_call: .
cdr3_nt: TGTGCCAGCAGCCAGAGTCCAGGGAATTCACCCCTCCACTTT
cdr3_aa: CASSQSPGNSPLHF

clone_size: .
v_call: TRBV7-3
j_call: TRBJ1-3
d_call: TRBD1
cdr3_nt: TGTGCCAGCAGCCCAGGGGGCGGTCGAGGAAACACCATATATTTT
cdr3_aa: CASSPGGGRGNTIYF

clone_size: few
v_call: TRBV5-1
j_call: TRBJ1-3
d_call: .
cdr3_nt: TGCGCCAGCAGCTTCTCGGACAGCTCTGGAAACACCATATATTTT
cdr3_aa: CASSFSDSSGNTIYF